The 18 T cell receptor beta chains reported below all come from one sample, sequenced in a study of cytomegalovirus exposure and HLA in healthy donors. Repertoires were generated with immunoSEQ multiplex PCR, while TCRdb's copy carries only in-frame clones and drops some. The table lists 100,000 to 150,000 clones, 89% of them singletons. The sample comprised PBMCs. The receptor set was obtained from a woman younger than 30 in good health and CMV-seronegative.

This chain links TRBV6-5 with TRBJ2-1, with a weak D call TRBD2 (6 bases). V lost 6 bases and J lost 5, with 14 bases in between. Germline V gene sequence: CDR1 MNHEY, CDR2 SVGAGI. The CDR3 spans 14 residues. The CDR3 DNA follows: TGTGCCAGCAGCCCCGCGGGGACGGACAATGAGCAGTTCTTC. This codes for CASSPAGTDNEQFF.

V usage is TRBV30 and J usage is TRBJ1-5; D gene ambiguous. The germline V and J ends were trimmed by 1 base and 1 base, with 11 bases remaining between them. Per the germline V gene, CDR1 is GTSNPN and CDR2 is SVGIG (reference sequence). This CDR3 is built from 15 residues. The CDR3 spells CAWSGGGSSNQPQHF. CDR3 sequence (DNA): TGTGCCTGGAGTGGCGGAGGGAGCAGCAATCAGCCCCAGCATTTT.

The V call is TRBV6-5, the J call TRBJ2-2, with 7 bases identical to TRBD2. Germline V CDR1 and CDR2: MNHEY, SVGAGI. This CDR3 has 14 residues. Losses at the gene ends were 8 bases for V and 0 bases for J; bases not matched to a gene: 3. The CDR3 sequence is CASSRGANTGELFF. The CDR3 DNA is TGTGCCAGCTCACGGGGGGCGAACACCGGGGAGCTGTTTTTT.

The CDR3 sequence: CASSPYRDAEAFF. The CDR3 DNA sequence: TGTGCCAGCAGCCCCTACAGGGACGCTGAAGCTTTCTTT. This chain uses TRBV5-6 with TRBJ1-1; TRBD1 might be the D (6 bases). Germline assignment: CDR1 SGHDT and CDR2 YYEEEE. CDR3 length: 13 residues. V was cut by 4 bases and J by 6 bases, with 13 bases left in between.

The V gene is TRBV5-1, the J gene TRBJ2-3; weak D call: TRBD2 (6 bases). V was pared by 3 bases and J by 1 base, with 24 bases between. The CDR3 length is 19 residues. Germline-derived CDR1 and CDR2 are SGHRS and YFSETQ. CDR3 in amino acids: CASSYLGGMGAPRTDTQYF. The CDR3 nucleotides read TGCGCCAGCAGCTACCTGGGGGGAATGGGCGCCCCTCGCACAGATACGCAGTATTTT.

The chain employs TRBV6-5 and TRBJ1-2, with 7 bases matching TRBD1. This CDR3 is built from 13 residues. V lost 9 bases to trimming and J lost 1 base; unmatched junction nucleotides: 5. CDR1 and CDR2 from the germline V gene are MNHEY and SVGAGI. The CDR3 nucleotides are TGTGCCAGAGAGACAGGGCTTAACTATGGCTACACCTTC. Amino acid sequence: CARETGLNYGYTF.

The chain recombines TRBV5-1 with TRBJ2-7; 8 bases are a match to TRBD2. Germline V CDR1 and CDR2: SGHRS, YFSETQ. V trimming: 1 base; J trimming: 3 bases; junction bases outside the gene matches: 3. The CDR3 runs to 14 residues. The CDR3 loop is CASSLTGTSYEQYF. CDR3 bases: TGCGCCAGCAGCTTGACCGGGACTAGCTACGAGCAGTACTTC. The whole variable domain, remainder taken from reference TRBV5-1 and TRBJ2-7, is KAGVTQTPRYLIKTRGQQVTLSCSPISGHRSVSWYQQTPGQGLQFLFEYFSETQRNKGNFPGRFSGRQFSNSRSEMNVSTLELGDSALYLCASSLTGTSYEQYFGPGTRLTVT.

The CDR3 DNA reads as TGTGCCACCAGCAGAGATTTCCAGGGGCCGCTTAGCAATCAGCCCCAGCATTTT. Translating it yields CATSRDFQGPLSNQPQHF. The V and J genes are TRBV15 and TRBJ1-5; D might be TRBD1 (6 bases). V lost 0 bases and J 0 bases, leaving 15 bases between the germline ends. The CDR3 spans 18 residues. CDR1 and CDR2 (germline): LNHNV, YYDKDF (reference sequence).

V usage is TRBV10-2 and J usage is TRBJ2-7; D is perhaps TRBD2 (7 bases). In germline, CDR1 is WSHSY, CDR2 SAAADI. The CDR3 is made up of 15 amino acids. V was cut by 8 bases and J by 4 bases, with 21 bases left in between. Here the CDR3 reads CASSTWGGAMYEQYF. The CDR3 bases are TGCGCCAGCTCCACCTGGGGGGGGGCTATGTACGAGCAGTACTTC.

The V and J genes are TRBV6-1 and TRBJ1-1; perhaps TRBD1 as D (5 bases). Germline lookup yields CDR1 MNHNS and CDR2 SASEGT. Deletions cut 3 bases from V and 2 bases from J, with 10 bases between. The CDR3 has 14 amino acids. CDR3 sequence: CASSDRGRNTEAFF. The CDR3 region has the DNA TGTGCCAGCAGTGATAGGGGCCGTAACACTGAAGCTTTCTTT.

CDR3 in DNA: TGTGCTTTCAAGAGACACCCCAATCAGCCCCAGCATTTT. Its protein product is CAFKRHPNQPQHF. The V gene is TRBV30, the J gene TRBJ1-5; D gene uncertain. Germline CDR1 GTSNPN, CDR2 SVGIG (reference sequence). The CDR3 loop spans 13 amino acids.

The genes are TRBV7-2 and TRBJ1-2, with TRBD1 as a possible D gene (6 bases). There are 14 residues in the CDR3. V was pared by 7 bases and J by 1 base, with 13 bases between. Germline loops: CDR1 SGHTA, CDR2 FQGNSA. This CDR3 reads CASTTDRNNYGYTF. CDR3 sequence (DNA): TGTGCCAGCACCACAGACAGGAATAACTATGGCTACACCTTC.

This chain uses TRBV28 with TRBJ1-4; possible D gene TRBD1, 5 bases. Germline values: CDR1 MDHEN, CDR2 SYDVKM. The CDR3 totals 14 residues. Trimming removed 6 bases at V and 6 bases at J, with 14 bases between. As DNA, the CDR3 is TGTGCCAGCAGCTCCGGGGGTTGGGATGAAAAACTGTTTTTT. Translating gives CASSSGGWDEKLFF.

V gene TRBV2 combines with J gene TRBJ2-3; 15 nucleotides line up with TRBD2. Losses at the gene ends were 6 bases for V and 5 bases for J; bases not matched to a gene: 6. The CDR3 has 16 amino acids. The V gene's germline CDR1 is SNHLY and CDR2 FYNNEI. The CDR3 sequence is CASSAQGLAGGDTQYF. Written as DNA, the CDR3 is TGTGCCAGCAGCGCCCAGGGACTAGCGGGGGGAGATACGCAGTATTTT.

V usage is TRBV5-4 and J usage is TRBJ2-7; D is unresolved. V was shortened by 3 bases and J by 2 bases, with 15 bases between the two germline ends. This CDR3 comprises 15 residues. Germline CDR1 is SGHNT and CDR2 is YYREEE (reference sequence). Written as DNA, the CDR3 is TGTGCCAGCAGCTATGTCGGCGGTAAGGCCTACGAGCAGTACTTC. Translating gives CASSYVGGKAYEQYF.

This rearrangement joins TRBV13 to TRBJ2-7; 10 positions match TRBD1. The J segment lost 2 bases and the V segment lost 6 bases, leaving 13 bases of the junction unmatched. CDR3 length: 17 amino acids. Germline V gene sequence: CDR1 PRHDT, CDR2 FYEKMQ (reference sequence). CDR3 DNA sequence: TGTGCCAGCAGTCCTATTACCGGGACAGGGGTGACCTACGAGCAGTACTTC. As protein: CASSPITGTGVTYEQYF.

The CDR3 DNA sequence: TGTGCCAGCAGTGTGGGGGCGCGAGCGGCTTTCTTT. Residues: CASSVGARAAFF. The rearrangement links TRBV28 to TRBJ1-1; tentatively, D is TRBD1 (6 bases). The CDR3 has 12 amino acids. Germline CDR1 is MDHEN and CDR2 is SYDVKM. V dropped 5 bases and J dropped 11 bases, with 15 bases sitting between them.

The CDR3 bases are TGTGCCAGCTCACCAGACGGAGCGAGCACTGAAGCTTTCTTT. Its translation is CASSPDGASTEAFF. The chain joins TRBV18 to TRBJ1-1; D ambiguous. Trimming pared 2 bases from V and 4 bases from J, leaving 11 bases between. Germline loops: CDR1 KGHSH, CDR2 LQKENI. The CDR3 runs to 14 residues.